One T cell receptor (beta chain) is described in this entry. Its recognized antigen is unknown. Base qualities were left out, and no much larger clone turns up one base away. The CDR3 contains 15 residues, cysteine and phenylalanine counted. Only the CDR3 part of the read is kept: 45 bases, read in frame from the first base. Ends trimmed: V by 4 bases, J by 2 bases; bases unmatched to a gene: 7. The germline V gene gives CDR1 as SGHRS and CDR2 as YFSETQ. TCR CDR3 regions were amplified from genomic DNA by multiplex PCR using the deep immunoSEQ assay. Genomic DNA extracted from each cell subset was distributed evenly over all wells of several immunoSEQ 96-well plates, and each plate served as one replicate. Each replicate PCR for sorted subsets received about 210 ng genomic DNA, equal to roughly 33,000 T cell genomes. Purified libraries were quantified with a Qubit 3.0 fluorometer, sized on a Bioanalyzer 2100, and re-quantified with the KAPA Library Quantification kit. Every immunoSEQ 96-well plate was sequenced on a dedicated single-read 150-cycle Illumina NextSeq 550 flow cell. Concerning the study's data processing: Because the immunoSEQ output included only junctional sequences and no quality scores, the filtering could not be the same as the filtering used for full-length reads. Sequences were annotated with PyIR, a Python wrapper for IgBLAST v1.9, and V/J genes and CDR3 were assigned using IMGT germline references. Any read was removed if the V/J assignment was weak (E-value above 1e-6), the CDR3 was missing, or the read contained stop codons, out-of-frame junctions, or ambiguous translated residues. V3J clonotypes were defined as sequences sharing an identical inferred V gene, J gene, and CDR3 amino acid sequence. To compute the percentage overlap between repertoires, the number of shared unique clonotypes was divided by the size of the smaller repertoire. Three approaches were used to assess repertoire richness: RTK rarefaction, the Chao1 estimator, and Recon v2.1 estimates of unobserved clonotypes. Generation probabilities were computed with OLGA for all TCRbeta clonotypes obtained by the gDNA method from a few donors. Imported from immuneACCESS, the table was reduced by TCRdb to in-frame sequences with V and J called. These copies leave out some clones; in studies compared against another copy, an unresolved V gene accounts for under half, and the cause of the remainder is not known. The V and J calls and clone size are taken from that table; D and trimming were inferred from the DNA. Present in this sample are some 900,000 clones, 76% of which were seen just once. The ten top clones hold roughly 1.5% of the sample.

This sample is part of a study of shared clonotypes between healthy human individuals (dated by TCRdb to about 2020). About the full investigation: Three men and a couple of women, aged 18 to 49 years, made up the cohort. For each donor, CD4 naive and CD4 memory were each given three plates, CD8 naive was given two plates, and CD8 memory was given one plate. Between about 0.8 and 9 billion PBMCs per donor were obtained by leukapheresis. The study deeply sequenced blood TCR repertoires of about 5 healthy adults to estimate repertoire size and the extent of clonotype sharing between individuals. Different laboratories and diverse techniques were used to prepare libraries and sequence TCR repertoires, to increase sequencing depth and limit assay-specific biases. Beyond this particular receptor, the publication reports: Larger estimated clonotype richness was generally found for naive subsets than for memory subsets. Sharing across four donors was observed for 5% to 6.5% of naive CD4, 3% to 3.5% of naive CD8, 2% to 2.5% of memory CD4, and roughly 0.4% of memory CD8 clonotypes. Even with the large sequencing depth, rarefaction of the sorted-subset datasets indicated that sequencing was incomplete. Higher generation probabilities were observed for clonotypes shared by all four sorted-subset donors than for non-shared clonotypes. Only blood was sampled, and tissue TCR repertoires likely differ from those in blood. The small number of donors limited the genetic and exposure-history diversity represented. Based on pairwise subsampling, the degree of clonotype sharing among donors was expected to be affected by sequencing depth.

The donors were healthy, HIV-negative adults who had no recently reported acute infections or vaccinations. All donors were Caucasian adults living in Nashville, Tennessee, USA. CD4+ T cells were enriched by magnetic negative selection, after which naive cells were positively selected on CD45RA and the negative fraction was taken as the memory subset. After blood collection by leukapheresis, PBMCs were isolated using Ficoll-Histopaque density gradient centrifugation and then cryopreserved in the vapor phase of liquid nitrogen. Analytical flow cytometry was used to check the purity and quantity of each magnetically sorted T cell population. Genomic DNA was isolated from every sorted fraction and measured by UV absorbance on a Nanodrop 2000c.

Sequenced sample: memory CD4+ T cells sorted from blood. The cell subset or site label, read with the paper, signifies: CD45RA-negative fraction. The rearrangement joined TRBV5-1 to TRBJ2-7, and TRBD1 aligns with 9 junction nucleotides. This TCR was recovered from a man between 18 and 29 years old in good health. The CDR3 protein is CASSLQTGGAYEQYF. The DNA is as follows: TGCGCCAGCAGCCTTCAGACAGGGGGAGCCTACGAGCAGTACTTC.